One T cell receptor (beta chain) is described in this entry. The antigen is not known. The entry originates in a study of T cell repertoires in cytomegalovirus infection. In the study overall: Shared public TCR beta signatures pointed to both CMV infection and a matching HLA type. Overall study findings and caveats: CMV-specific TCR beta clonotypes restricted by HLA-C dominated the ex vivo response. Cumulative public TCR beta family frequency identified carriers of CMV plus the relevant HLA.

Germline V gene lookup returns CDR1 MDHEN and CDR2 SYDVKM. The CDR3 sequence is 17 residues long. V was clipped by 0 bases and J by 3 bases; unmatched bases: 3. TCRdb re-called the reads through MiXCR, storing one row per CDR3 protein. The sample lists roughly 760,000 distinct CDR3 sequences, 35% to 40% occurring once. Sequenced material: PBMCs. The chain employs TRBV28 and TRBJ1-6; TRBD1 matches at 9 bases. The TCR was taken from a human donor in good health (CMV status not recorded). Some clones in this sample may be carry-over from other donors' samples. The CDR3 sequence: CASSLWGTGSYNSPLHF. CDR3 sequence (DNA): TGTGCCAGCAGTTTATGGGGGACAGGGAGCTATAATTCACCCCTCCACTTT.